Presented here are 24 T cell receptor beta chains from one specimen sequenced in a study of blood T cell repertoires in COVID-19. Data came from immunoSEQ multiplex PCR; TCRdb stores just in-frame clones and leaves some out. The sample carries roughly 230,000 clones, roughly 89% recorded once. What was sequenced was peripheral blood. These receptors all stem from a woman between 40 and 55 years old who had recovered from COVID-19.

The rearrangement links TRBV6-5 to TRBJ2-1; TRBD2 aligns across 7 bases. The CDR3 is 13 amino acids. The junction had 4 bases not matched to a gene; V was cut back by 8 bases and J by 3 bases. CDR1 MNHEY and CDR2 SVGAGI come from the germline V gene. The DNA of the CDR3 is TGTGCCAGCGGCCGGGACTACTACAATGAGCAGTTCTTC. Translating gives CASGRDYYNEQFF.

V gene TRBV6-1 combines with J gene TRBJ2-7; 12 nucleotides align to TRBD2. The CDR3 has 16 amino acids. Germline CDR1 is MNHNS and CDR2 is SASEGT. With 3 bases clipped from V and 7 bases from J, the junction kept 10 bases outside the gene matches. The CDR3 DNA follows: TGTGCCAGCAGTGAGAGACTAGCGGGGGCCCCTTTGGAGCAGTACTTC. Its protein product is CASSERLAGAPLEQYF.

V is TRBV19 and J is TRBJ1-3; unclear D gene. The length of the CDR3 is 15 residues. Germline CDR1 and CDR2: LNHDA and SQIVND (reference sequence). The V and J ends lost 4 bases and 0 bases respectively, with 10 bases between them. The CDR3 sequence is CASSTRMDSGNTIYF. The CDR3 DNA reads as TGTGCCAGTAGTACGAGGATGGACTCTGGAAACACCATATATTTT.

On this clone: The sample contains more than one DNA sequence encoding this CDR3. The rearrangement links TRBV5-4 to TRBJ1-6; 11 bases align to TRBD1. The CDR3 has 14 amino acids. Germline V CDR1 and CDR2: SGHNT, YYREEE (reference sequence). V shed 5 bases, J shed 10 bases, and the junction held 5 bases outside the gene matches. The CDR3 bases are TGTGCCAGCAGTACCGGGACAGGGGGATCACCCCTCCACTTT. It specifies CASSTGTGGSPLHF. Complete variable domain (other parts from reference TRBV5-4 and TRBJ1-6): ETGVTQSPTHLIKTRGQQVTLRCSSQSGHNTVSWYQQALGQGPQFIFQYYREEENGRGNFPPRFSGLQFPNYSSELNVNALELDDSALYLCASSTGTGGSPLHFGNGTRLTVT.

This chain connects TRBV7-2 to TRBJ1-2, with 7 bases matching TRBD1. With 1 base clipped from V and 5 bases from J, the junction kept 10 bases outside the gene matches. Germline CDR1 is SGHTA and CDR2 is FQGNSA. This CDR3 is 16 amino acids long. The CDR3 sequence is CASSLEKRTGTYGYTF. CDR3 sequence (DNA): TGTGCCAGCAGCTTAGAAAAAAGGACAGGAACATATGGCTACACCTTC.

The CDR3 DNA sequence: TGCGCCAGCAGCCAAGAGGGACAGAGGGGTAATGGCTACACCTTC. This gives the protein CASSQEGQRGNGYTF. The chain combines TRBV4-1 with TRBJ1-2, with TRBD1 matching 7 bases. From germline, CDR1 is MGHRA and CDR2 YSYEKL. The CDR3 runs 15 residues. J was trimmed by 6 bases and V by 0 bases; bases with no gene match: 7.

The V gene is TRBV30, the J gene TRBJ1-1; D unresolved. Trimming stripped 0 bases from V and 4 bases from J, with 12 bases between. CDR3 length equals 14 residues. The V gene's germline CDR1 is GTSNPN and CDR2 SVGIG (reference sequence). The CDR3 sequence is CAWSVRVRPTEAFF. The CDR3 DNA is TGTGCCTGGAGTGTACGAGTCAGGCCCACTGAAGCTTTCTTT.

The chain links TRBV7-6 to TRBJ2-1, with D possibly matching TRBD2 (6 bases). The V gene's germline CDR1 is SGHVS and CDR2 FNYEAQ. The CDR3 totals 16 residues. V shed 4 bases and J shed 4 bases, with 17 bases lying between them. The CDR3 DNA is TGTGCCAGCAGCTACGGAGGGACGGGGACTTACAATGAGCAGTTCTTC. It yields the protein CASSYGGTGTYNEQFF.

This clone appeared once. The rearrangement links TRBV11-3 to TRBJ2-3, with 7 bases aligning to TRBD2. This CDR3 is built from 16 residues. The junction had 8 bases not matched to a gene; V was cut back by 5 bases and J by 0 bases. The V gene's germline CDR1 is SGHNT and CDR2 YENEEA. The CDR3 loop is CASSPVAGGSTDTQYF. CDR3 bases: TGTGCCAGCAGCCCCGTAGCGGGTGGGAGCACAGATACGCAGTATTTT.

This clone was seen once. The chain employs TRBV4-3 and TRBJ2-5; 9 nucleotides match TRBD1. The CDR3 totals 15 residues. The trim removed 1 base at V and 3 bases at J, leaving 3 bases unmatched. The germline CDR1 and CDR2 sequences are LGHNA and YSLEER. CDR3 nucleotides: TGCGCCAGCAGCCAAGGGACAGGGGCTGAAGAGACCCAGTACTTC. Protein sequence: CASSQGTGAEETQYF.

The gene calls are TRBV7-6 and TRBJ2-3, with D uncertain. The CDR3 totals 13 residues. The V end lost 4 bases, the J end lost 0 bases, and 5 bases lay between the germline ends. Germline V gene lookup returns CDR1 SGHVS and CDR2 FNYEAQ. CDR3 protein: CASSYQSTDTQYF. The CDR3 region has the DNA TGTGCCAGCAGCTACCAGAGCACAGATACGCAGTATTTT. Using reference TRBV7-6 and TRBJ2-3 for the parts outside the CDR3, the full variable domain is GAGVSQSPRYKVTKRGQDVALRCDPISGHVSLYWYRQALGQGPEFLTYFNYEAQQDKSGLPNDRFSAERPEGSISTLTIQRTEQRDSAMYRCASSYQSTDTQYFGPGTRLTVL.

The CDR3 here is CASNNGGLPQHF. CDR3 nucleotides: TGTGCCAGCAATAATGGGGGGTTGCCCCAGCATTTT. J is TRBJ1-5 and V is TRBV28, with D possibly matching TRBD1 (5 bases). Trimming removed 7 bases at V and 9 bases at J, with 13 bases between. The CDR3 has 12 amino acids. Germline values: CDR1 MDHEN, CDR2 SYDVKM.

The gene calls are TRBV27 and TRBJ2-7; D might be TRBD2 (7 bases). The CDR3 runs 17 residues. V lost 3 bases and J 4 bases, leaving 22 bases between the germline ends. Germline V gene data show CDR1 as MNHEY and CDR2 as SMNVEV (reference sequence). The CDR3 spells CASSLREGEDLGYEQYV. DNA for the CDR3: TGTGCCAGCAGTTTGAGGGAGGGGGAAGATTTGGGTTACGAGCAGTACGTC.

The chain employs TRBV10-1 and TRBJ1-5; D unresolved. V lost 10 bases and J lost 0, with 13 bases in between. CDR1 and CDR2 (germline): WNHNN, SYGVQD (reference sequence). The CDR3 loop spans 14 amino acids. The CDR3 spells CAIDREYSNQPQHF. As DNA, the CDR3 is TGCGCCATAGACCGGGAGTATAGCAATCAGCCCCAGCATTTT.

This clone was recorded only once. This rearrangement joins TRBV7-9 to TRBJ1-1, with no clear D. This CDR3 is built from 13 residues. CDR1 is SEHNR, CDR2 FQNEAQ, per germline (reference sequence). Trimming pared 2 bases from V and 7 bases from J, leaving 11 bases between. The CDR3 DNA reads TGTGCCAGCAGCTTATCGGCCAGGAATGAAGCTTTCTTT. Protein sequence: CASSLSARNEAFF.

The rearrangement links TRBV7-2 to TRBJ2-7; 10 nucleotides line up with TRBD1. V trimming: 2 bases; J trimming: 3 bases; junction bases outside the gene matches: 4. Germline V gives CDR1 SGHTA, CDR2 FQGNSA. The CDR3 contains 15 residues. The chain's CDR3 is CASSLRGQGHYEQYF. The CDR3 coding sequence is TGTGCCAGCAGCTTAAGGGGACAGGGGCACTACGAGCAGTACTTC.

V and J are TRBV27 and TRBJ2-3; 9 bases line up with TRBD2. The CDR3 runs 17 residues. Germline CDR1 MNHEY, CDR2 SMNVEV (reference sequence). J was trimmed by 4 bases and V by 3 bases; bases with no gene match: 11. CDR3 loop: CASSLRGGPMVPDTQYF. As DNA, the CDR3 is TGTGCCAGCAGTTTGCGGGGGGGGCCGATGGTCCCAGATACGCAGTATTTT.

The rearrangement uses TRBV5-6 and TRBJ2-3, with a tentative D call TRBD2 (6 bases). The CDR3 consists of 16 residues. Germline-derived CDR1 and CDR2 are SGHDT and YYEEEE. Trimming pared 4 bases from V and 0 bases from J, leaving 15 bases between. CDR3 nucleotides: TGTGCCAGCAGCCTTCTTTCGGGAGCCAGCACAGATACGCAGTATTTT. This sequence encodes CASSLLSGASTDTQYF.

This clone came up a few times. The chain has TRBV5-1 and TRBJ1-6; weak D call: TRBD1 (6 bases). The V and J ends lost 0 bases and 5 bases respectively, with 9 bases between them. This CDR3 comprises 15 residues. Germline-derived CDR1 and CDR2 are SGHRS and YFSETQ. CDR3 protein: CASSLGTADNSPLHF. The CDR3 DNA follows: TGCGCCAGCAGCTTGGGGACAGCGGATAATTCACCCCTCCACTTT.

The chain is built from TRBV5-1 and TRBJ2-1, with TRBD2 matching over 11 bases. The trim removed 0 bases at V and 9 bases at J, leaving 8 bases unmatched. The CDR3 consists of 16 residues. Germline CDR1 is SGHRS and CDR2 is YFSETQ. The CDR3 sequence: CASSLEGSGRAGEQFF. The CDR3, as DNA: TGCGCCAGCAGCTTGGAAGGTAGCGGGAGGGCCGGTGAGCAGTTCTTC.

This clone has only a few counts. The chain employs TRBV2 and TRBJ2-1; TRBD1 aligns across 10 bases. V trimming: 6 bases; J trimming: 8 bases; junction bases outside the gene matches: 4. The CDR3 has 13 amino acids. Per germline, CDR1 SNHLY and CDR2 FYNNEI. CDR3 in amino acids: CASRDRGYHEQFF. CDR3 nucleotide sequence: TGTGCCAGCAGGGACAGGGGGTACCATGAGCAGTTCTTC.

The table lists this clone with a count of one. This chain uses TRBV12-3 or TRBV12-4 with TRBJ1-5, with D unresolved. V was cut by 6 bases and J by 0 bases, with 3 bases left in between. The CDR3 has 12 residues. In DNA, the CDR3 is TGTGCCAGCAGAGCTAGCAATCAGCCCCAGCATTTT. It encodes CASRASNQPQHF.

This clone showed up just once. Other DNA sequences in this specimen translate into the identical CDR3. V and J are TRBV2 and TRBJ2-2, with D possibly matching TRBD2 (6 bases). This CDR3 region has 15 residues. Trimming shortened V by 1 base and J by 1 base, and 7 bases separated the two germline ends. The V gene's germline CDR1 is SNHLY and CDR2 FYNNEI. In DNA form, the CDR3 reads TGTGCCAGCAGTGAAGTGGGGGGGAACACCGGGGAGCTGTTTTTT. Protein product: CASSEVGGNTGELFF. Supplemented by reference TRBV2 and TRBJ2-2, the full variable domain reads EPEVTQTPSHQVTQMGQEVILRCVPISNHLYFYWYRQILGQKVEFLVSFYNNEISEKSEIFDDQFSVERPDGSNFTLKIRSTKLEDSAMYFCASSEVGGNTGELFFGEGSRLTVL.

The V and J genes are TRBV7-3 and TRBJ2-3; 7 bases are a match to TRBD2. After removal of 2 bases from V and 4 bases from J, the junction contained 3 bases not matched to a gene. Germline V gives CDR1 SGHTA, CDR2 FQGTGA. The CDR3 contains 14 residues. CDR3 DNA sequence: TGTGCCAGCAGCTTAGGGGGGGTTGCAGATACGCAGTATTTT. The encoded protein is CASSLGGVADTQYF.